Sequencing of this TCR beta chain was carried out in a study of human T cells and chemical hapten exposure. Study-wide findings and caveats: TCRs exceeding 1 in 1000 frequency stayed unchanged with DPC sensitization.

V was shortened by 4 bases and J by 1 base, with 7 bases between the two germline ends. This CDR3 has 13 residues. MiXCR, run by TCRdb on the RACE reads, gives a single entry per CDR3 protein. Of roughly 380,000 distinct CDR3 sequences listed, approximately 5.1% were seen once; the top ten hold approximately 2.8%. This clonotype has a handful of counts. Its antigen is unidentified. Time point noted: pre-sensitization, week 0. The sample's treatment: therapeutic diphenylcyclopropenone sensitization with weekly scalp DPC. The chain carries TRBV12-3 or TRBV12-4 and TRBJ1-1; D not certain. The source was whole blood, collected in connection with sensitization to the hapten diphenylcyclopropenone (DPC). This receptor was taken from a woman in her forties or fifties with alopecia areata. Some clones in this sample may be carry-over from other donors' samples. The chain's CDR3 is CASSSYTNTEAFF. The CDR3 DNA reads as TGTGCCAGCAGTTCTTACACGAACACTGAAGCTTTCTTT.